The clone carrying this TCR beta chain appeared a few times. Its specificity is not known. The sample is drawn from a study of cytomegalovirus exposure and HLA in healthy donors. Findings and caveats of the study: Approximately 160 TCR beta chains were listed as cytomegalovirus-associated.

Donors came from a validation cohort of over a hundred subjects, distinct from the first 666-subject cohort. The repertoire was sequenced with immunoSEQ multiplex PCR; TCRdb's copy has only in-frame clones and lacks some. Of about 70,000 clones in the sample, around 92% are singletons; the top ten hold about 5.7%. Material: PBMCs. The clonotype comes from a man between 18 and 29 years old in good health and CMV-seropositive.

CDR3 residues: CASSSRGTGNEQYF. In DNA form, the CDR3 reads TGTGCCAGTAGTTCCCGAGGGACAGGGAACGAGCAGTACTTC. V gene TRBV19 combines with J gene TRBJ2-7, with TRBD1 matching 9 bases. This CDR3 region has 14 residues. Germline V gene data show CDR1 as LNHDA and CDR2 as SQIVND (reference sequence). The V gene end was trimmed by 5 bases and the J gene end by 5 bases; junction bases not matched to a gene: 7.